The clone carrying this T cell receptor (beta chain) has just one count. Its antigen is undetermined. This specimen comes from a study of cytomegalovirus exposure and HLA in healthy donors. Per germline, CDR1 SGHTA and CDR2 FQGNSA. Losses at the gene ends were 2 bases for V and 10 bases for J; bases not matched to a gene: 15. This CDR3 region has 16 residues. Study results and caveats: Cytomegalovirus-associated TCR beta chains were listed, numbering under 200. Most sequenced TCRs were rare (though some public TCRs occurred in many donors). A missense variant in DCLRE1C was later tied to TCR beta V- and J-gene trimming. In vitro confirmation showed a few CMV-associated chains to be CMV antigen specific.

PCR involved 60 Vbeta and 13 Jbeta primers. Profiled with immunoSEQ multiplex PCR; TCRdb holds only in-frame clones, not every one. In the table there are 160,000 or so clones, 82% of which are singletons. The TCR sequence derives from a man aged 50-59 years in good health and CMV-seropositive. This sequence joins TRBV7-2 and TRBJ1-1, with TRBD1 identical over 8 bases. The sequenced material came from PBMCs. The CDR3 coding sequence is TGTGCCAGCAGCTTAACGGGGTCAGGGGGCGGTAGGGGAGCTTTCTTT. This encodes CASSLTGSGGGRGAFF.